Listed below are T cell receptor beta chains from one sample, sequenced in a study of PD-1 blockade in classical Hodgkin lymphoma. Data came from immunoSEQ multiplex PCR; TCRdb stores just in-frame clones and leaves some out. Seen here are 13,000 to 15,000 clones, 83% observed once, and the top ten hold less than 25%. This specimen was peripheral blood mononuclear cells (PBMCs), taken at baseline. The receptor set was obtained from a human donor with classical Hodgkin lymphoma. CDR3s include the opening cysteine and the closing phenylalanine or tryptophan. The D gene is left open where the match is weak. Not every row has a clone size; where given, it reads once, few, many or a size class.

>TRBJ2-5|.|.|TRBV5-1
TGCGCCAGCAGCTTCAATGACAACCAAGAGACCCAGTACTTC
CASSFNDNQETQYF
>TRBJ2-7|TRBD2|.|TRBV10-3
TGTGCCATCAGTAGGGAGGGCGAGCAGTACTTC
CAISREGEQYF
>TRBJ2-5|.|.|TRBV18
TGTGCCAGCTCACCGGGCCATTTGGCACAGGAGACCCAGTACTTC
CASSPGHLAQETQYF
>TRBJ1-6|TRBD1|few|TRBV27
TGTGCCAGTAGGTTTACTCGGGACAGTGGTTCACCCCTCCACTTT
CASRFTRDSGSPLHF
>TRBJ2-2|.|.|TRBV9
TGTGCCAGCAGCGTAGGGTGGGCCGGAACCGGGGAGCTGTTTTTT
CASSVGWAGTGELFF
>TRBJ2-1|TRBD1|.|TRBV29-1
TGCAGCGGACAGGGGGTTGCAAATGAGCAGTTCTTC
CSGQGVANEQFF
>TRBJ2-6|.|once|TRBV19
TGTGCCAGTACCCCGACAGGATCTTCCTCTGGGGCCAACGTCCTGACTTTC
CASTPTGSSSGANVLTF
>TRBJ2-1|.|.|TRBV14
TGTGCCAGCAGCCAAGCCGGGACTCACAAGTTCTTC
CASSQAGTHKFF
>TRBJ1-6|.|once|TRBV6-5
TGTGCCAGCAGTTACTCGAACGGATTAGATTCACCCCTCCACTTT
CASSYSNGLDSPLHF
>TRBJ2-1|.|.|TRBV2
TGTGCCAGCAGTGAAGATCTCAATGAGCAGTTCTTC
CASSEDLNEQFF
>TRBJ2-1|.|.|TRBV13
TGTGCCAGCAGCAAGGGGTCAAACTACAATGAGCAGTTCTTC
CASSKGSNYNEQFF
>TRBJ1-1|.|.|TRBV6-1
TGTGCCAGCAGTGAAAAGGGACGGACTGAAGCTTTCTTT
CASSEKGRTEAFF
>TRBJ1-5|TRBD1|.|TRBV6-5
TGTGCCAGCAGCACGGACAGGGTGGCTCAGCCCCAGCATTTT
CASSTDRVAQPQHF
>TRBJ1-2|.|.|TRBV6-1
TGTGCCAGCAGGCCGCGGGGGGGCTATGGCTACACCTTC
CASRPRGGYGYTF
>TRBJ1-2|.|.|TRBV4-3
TGCGCCAGCAGCCAAGATTGGGGGTACATTGGCTACGCCTTC
CASSQDWGYIGYAF
>TRBJ2-1|.|.|TRBV10-3
TGTGCCATCAGTGCGGAGGGGGGGCCGGTCAATGAGCAGTTCTTC
CAISAEGGPVNEQFF
>TRBJ2-7|.|.|TRBV7-2
TGTGCCAGCAGCTTATCCTACGAGCAGTACTTC
CASSLSYEQYF
>TRBJ2-1|TRBD2|once|TRBV4-3
TGCGCCAGCAGCTATCTAGCGGGGGAGTACAATGAGCAGTTCTTC
CASSYLAGEYNEQFF
>TRBJ1-4|TRBD1|.|TRBV7-9
TGTGCCAGCAGCCCCAGACAGGGGGCGAATGAAAAACTGTTTTTT
CASSPRQGANEKLFF
>TRBJ1-2|.|.|TRBV29-1
TGCAGCGTTGAAGATCCCCGGACAGCTTCCTATGGCTACACCTTC
CSVEDPRTASYGYTF
>TRBJ2-2|.|.|TRBV7-9
TGTGCCAGCCCCGGACGGTCGAACACCGGGGAGCTGTTTTTT
CASPGRSNTGELFF
>TRBJ1-1|.|.|TRBV19
TGTGCCAGTAGTGTGAGGGGGGGCAACACTGAAGCTTTCTTT
CASSVRGGNTEAFF
>TRBJ1-2|TRBD1|few|TRBV18
TGTGCCAGCTCAGGGGACAGGGCGAAGGGCTACACCTTC
CASSGDRAKGYTF
>TRBJ1-1|.|.|TRBV5-4
TGTGCCAGCAGCTTGGATTTCAACGAGAGGGGAGCTTTCTTT
CASSLDFNERGAFF
>TRBJ1-5|.|.|TRBV5-6
TGTGCCAGCAGCTTGGCGGATCAGCCCCAGCATTTT
CASSLADQPQHF
>TRBJ1-5|.|.|TRBV27
TGTGCCAGCAGTTTGGCTGGGGGCCTGAGGAATCAGCCCCAGCATTTT
CASSLAGGLRNQPQHF
>TRBJ2-7|TRBD1|.|TRBV7-9
TGTGCCAGCAGCTTGGAGGACAGGGACGAGCAGTACTTC
CASSLEDRDEQYF
>TRBJ1-5|.|.|TRBV27
TGTGCCAGCAGGCGGGGCCTCGAGCCCCAGCATTTT
CASRRGLEPQHF
>TRBJ2-1|.|.|TRBV2
TGTGCCAGCAGTGAATCCGAGCACAATGAGCAGTTCTTC
CASSESEHNEQFF
>TRBJ2-1|.|.|TRBV7-9
TGTGCCAGCAGCCTAGACAGCTACAATGAGCAGTTCTTC
CASSLDSYNEQFF
>TRBJ2-5|TRBD2|.|TRBV5-4
TGTGCCAGCAGCTTGGGCTCTAGCGGACAAGAGACCCAGTACTTC
CASSLGSSGQETQYF
>TRBJ1-1|.|few|TRBV28
TGTGCCAGGAATACAGGGTCCGTGAACACTGAAGCTTTCTTT
CARNTGSVNTEAFF